This paragraph covers one T cell receptor (beta chain) sequence. The antigen is unknown. The data are from a study of siplizumab effects on memory and regulatory T cells. Regarding the study as a whole: Versus more than 25% in controls, the mappable alloreactive CD4+ clones averaged roughly 68% Treg-derived with siplizumab. No assignable naive or memory phenotype existed for roughly 80-96% of proliferating CD4+ or CD8+ clones. Naive T cells seemed more diverse than memory cells and seemed major alloresponse contributors.

The germline V and J ends were trimmed by 3 bases and 2 bases, with 17 bases remaining between them. Germline loops: CDR1 MDHEN, CDR2 SYDVKM. The CDR3 covers 17 residues. Per-sample assaying covered 80,000 to 100,000 TCR templates. Clones were read by immunoSEQ multiplex PCR, and TCRdb kept only the in-frame ones, dropping some. The profile shows about 50,000 clones, roughly 92% of them singletons. J is TRBJ1-3 and V is TRBV28; TRBD1 is a possible D gene (5 bases). The sequenced sample consisted of CD8+ T cells sorted from blood. The sequence derives from a human donor in good health. The CDR3 loop is CASSLSYRDGTGNTIYF. CDR3 nucleotides: TGTGCCAGCAGTTTGTCTTACCGGGACGGCACTGGAAACACCATATATTTT.